This TCR beta chain was sequenced in a study of OX40 agonist ivuxolimab in advanced cancers. Measured with immunoSEQ multiplex PCR; TCRdb has only the in-frame clones, and not every one. The sample has about 76,000 clones; around 89% are singletons. The CDR3 is 15 amino acids. V was clipped by 6 bases and J by 7 bases; unmatched bases: 11. The V gene's germline CDR1 is MNHEY and CDR2 SVGAGI. The input for sequencing was CD4+ or CD8+ T cells sorted from blood, taken in a trial of the OX40 agonist ivuxolimab. The rearrangement uses TRBV6-5 and TRBJ2-1; 8 bases are a match to TRBD1. This sequence originates from an adult with an advanced solid tumor such as melanoma, head and neck, liver or kidney cancer. DNA of the CDR3: TGTGCCAGCAGGGAATCCCGGGACAGGAGAAATGAGCAGTTCTTC. It encodes CASRESRDRRNEQFF.